This section outlines one T cell receptor beta chain sequence together with its context. What it binds is unknown. 60 Vbeta and 13 Jbeta primers were used in PCR. Here immunoSEQ multiplex PCR was the method, and the copy in TCRdb shows in-frame clones only, minus some. The data show over 150,000 clones, roughly 85% seen once. Though probably carrying unrecorded immune exposures, donors were nominally healthy at sampling. The CDR3 spans 14 residues. Trimming cost V 3 bases and J 8 bases, with 16 bases left between them. Germline CDR1 and CDR2: LNHDA and SQIVND (reference sequence). The sample is drawn from a study of cytomegalovirus exposure and HLA in healthy donors. Study outcomes and limitations: One variant, a missense change in DCLRE1C, was linked in a later analysis to TCR beta V- and J-gene trimming. Later analysis reportedly placed an Asian-associated ancestry cluster below the roughly 700-donor mean in N-insertions.

The receptor was isolated from a man in his thirties or forties in good health and CMV-seropositive. This chain joins TRBV19 and TRBJ1-1; D perhaps matches TRBD1 (5 bases). Source material: PBMCs. The CDR3 DNA reads TGTGCCAGTAGTATCGTCGGGGGGGTATTCGAAGCTTTCTTT. Its protein product is CASSIVGGVFEAFF.